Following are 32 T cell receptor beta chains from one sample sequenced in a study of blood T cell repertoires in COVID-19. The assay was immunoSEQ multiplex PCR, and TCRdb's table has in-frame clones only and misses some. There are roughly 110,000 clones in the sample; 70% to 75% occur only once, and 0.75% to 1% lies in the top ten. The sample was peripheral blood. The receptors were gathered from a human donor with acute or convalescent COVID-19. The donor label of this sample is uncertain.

The CDR3 spells CASSLPQGAYEQYF. Here the CDR3 DNA reads TGTGCCAGCAGCTTACCACAGGGGGCATACGAGCAGTACTTC. This chain uses TRBV7-9 with TRBJ2-7; TRBD1 matches at 9 bases. Trimming removed 2 bases from V and 4 bases from J; junction bases left unmatched: 3. The germline V gene has CDR1 SEHNR and CDR2 FQNEAQ (reference sequence). The length of the CDR3 is 14 residues.

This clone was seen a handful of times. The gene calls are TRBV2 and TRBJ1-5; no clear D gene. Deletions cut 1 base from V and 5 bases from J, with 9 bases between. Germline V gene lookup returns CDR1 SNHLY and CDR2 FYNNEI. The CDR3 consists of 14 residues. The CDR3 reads CASSEVAPDQPQHF. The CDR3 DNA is TGTGCCAGCAGTGAAGTTGCTCCGGATCAGCCCCAGCATTTT.

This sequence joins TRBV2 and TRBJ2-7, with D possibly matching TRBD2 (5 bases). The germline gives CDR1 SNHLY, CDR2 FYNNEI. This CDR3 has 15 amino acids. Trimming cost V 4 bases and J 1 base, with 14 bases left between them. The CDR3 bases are TGTGCCAGCAGTGGACTCTTGACGGGGTCCTACGAGCAGTACTTC. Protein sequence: CASSGLLTGSYEQYF.

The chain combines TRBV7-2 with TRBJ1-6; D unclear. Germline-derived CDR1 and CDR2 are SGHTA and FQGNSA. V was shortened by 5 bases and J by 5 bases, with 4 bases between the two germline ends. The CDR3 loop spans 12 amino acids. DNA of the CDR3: TGTGCCAGCAGCCCTGATAATTCACCCCTCCACTTT. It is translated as CASSPDNSPLHF.

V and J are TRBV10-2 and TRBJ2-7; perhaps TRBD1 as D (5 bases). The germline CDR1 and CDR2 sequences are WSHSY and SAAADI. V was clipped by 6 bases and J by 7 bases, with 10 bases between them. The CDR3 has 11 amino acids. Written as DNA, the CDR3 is TGCGCCAGCAGGGGGCCTGGGGAGCAGTACGTC. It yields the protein CASRGPGEQYV.

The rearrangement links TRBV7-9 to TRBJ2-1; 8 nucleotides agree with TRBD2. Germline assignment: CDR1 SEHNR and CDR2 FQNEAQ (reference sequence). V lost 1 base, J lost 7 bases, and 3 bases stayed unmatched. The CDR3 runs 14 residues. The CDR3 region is CASSLGTSFNEQFF. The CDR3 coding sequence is TGTGCCAGCAGCTTAGGGACTAGCTTTAATGAGCAGTTCTTC.

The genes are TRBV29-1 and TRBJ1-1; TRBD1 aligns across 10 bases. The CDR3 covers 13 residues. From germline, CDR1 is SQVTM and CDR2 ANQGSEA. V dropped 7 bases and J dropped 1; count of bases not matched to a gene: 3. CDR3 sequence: CSADRGPNTEAFF. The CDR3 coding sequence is TGCAGCGCCGACAGGGGGCCGAACACTGAAGCTTTCTTT.

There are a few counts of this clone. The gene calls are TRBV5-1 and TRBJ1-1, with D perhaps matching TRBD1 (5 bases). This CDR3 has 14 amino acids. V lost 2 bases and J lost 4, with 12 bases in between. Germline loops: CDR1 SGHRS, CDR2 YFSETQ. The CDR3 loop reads CASSFTGIGTEAFF. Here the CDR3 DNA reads TGCGCCAGCAGCTTTACAGGTATCGGCACTGAAGCTTTCTTT. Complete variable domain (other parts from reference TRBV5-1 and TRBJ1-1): KAGVTQTPRYLIKTRGQQVTLSCSPISGHRSVSWYQQTPGQGLQFLFEYFSETQRNKGNFPGRFSGRQFSNSRSEMNVSTLELGDSALYLCASSFTGIGTEAFFGQGTRLTVV.

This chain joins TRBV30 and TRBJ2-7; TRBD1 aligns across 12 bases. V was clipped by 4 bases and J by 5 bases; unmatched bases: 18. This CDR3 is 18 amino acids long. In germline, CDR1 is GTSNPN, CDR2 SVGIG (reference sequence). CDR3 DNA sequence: TGTGCCTGGACCCCCGGCGTGATTATCGGGACAGGGGGCAACGAGCAGTACTTC. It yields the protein CAWTPGVIIGTGGNEQYF. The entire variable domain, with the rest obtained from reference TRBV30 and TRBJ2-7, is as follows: SQTIHQWPATLVQPVGSPLSLECTVEGTSNPNLYWYRQAAGRGLQLLFYSVGIGQISSEVPQNLSASRPQDRQFILSSKKLLLSDSGFYLCAWTPGVIIGTGGNEQYFGPGTRLTVT.

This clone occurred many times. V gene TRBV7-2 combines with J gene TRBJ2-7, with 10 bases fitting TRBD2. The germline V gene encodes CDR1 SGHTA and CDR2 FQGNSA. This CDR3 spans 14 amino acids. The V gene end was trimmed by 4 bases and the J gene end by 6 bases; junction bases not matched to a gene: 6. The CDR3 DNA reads TGTGCCAGCAGCTCACTAGCGGGGCAGAGCGAGCAGTACTTC. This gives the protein CASSSLAGQSEQYF.

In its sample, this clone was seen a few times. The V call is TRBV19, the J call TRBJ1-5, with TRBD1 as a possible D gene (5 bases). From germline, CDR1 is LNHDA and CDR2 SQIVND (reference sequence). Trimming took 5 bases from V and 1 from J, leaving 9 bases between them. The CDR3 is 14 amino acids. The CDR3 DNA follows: TGTGCCAGTAGTCTTCGACAGAGCAATCAGCCCCAGCATTTT. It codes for CASSLRQSNQPQHF.

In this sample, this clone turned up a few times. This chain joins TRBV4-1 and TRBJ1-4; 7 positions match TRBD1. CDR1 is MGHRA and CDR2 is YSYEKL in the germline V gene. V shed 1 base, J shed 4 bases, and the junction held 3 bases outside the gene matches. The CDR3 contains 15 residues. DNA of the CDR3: TGCGCCAGCAGCCAAGTTGCAGGGGGTAATGAAAAACTGTTTTTT. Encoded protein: CASSQVAGGNEKLFF.

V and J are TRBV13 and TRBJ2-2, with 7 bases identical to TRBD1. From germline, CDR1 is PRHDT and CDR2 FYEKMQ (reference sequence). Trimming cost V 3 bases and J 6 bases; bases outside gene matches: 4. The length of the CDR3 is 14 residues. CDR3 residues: CASSLGQPPGELFF. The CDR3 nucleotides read TGTGCCAGCAGCTTGGGACAGCCCCCCGGGGAGCTGTTTTTT.

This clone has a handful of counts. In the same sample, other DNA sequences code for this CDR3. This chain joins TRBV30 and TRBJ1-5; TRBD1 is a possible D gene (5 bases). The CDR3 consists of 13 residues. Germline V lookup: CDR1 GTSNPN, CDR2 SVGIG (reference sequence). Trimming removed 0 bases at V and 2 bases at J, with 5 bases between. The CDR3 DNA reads TGTGCCTGGAGTGTACAGGGCAATCAGCCCCAGCATTTT. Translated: CAWSVQGNQPQHF. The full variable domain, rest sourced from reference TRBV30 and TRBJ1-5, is SQTIHQWPATLVQPVGSPLSLECTVEGTSNPNLYWYRQAAGRGLQLLFYSVGIGQISSEVPQNLSASRPQDRQFILSSKKLLLSDSGFYLCAWSVQGNQPQHFGDGTRLSIL.

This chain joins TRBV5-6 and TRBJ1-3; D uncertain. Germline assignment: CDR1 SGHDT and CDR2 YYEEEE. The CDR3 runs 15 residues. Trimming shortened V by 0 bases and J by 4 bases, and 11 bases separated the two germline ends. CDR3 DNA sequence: TGTGCCAGCAGCTTGGGTCTGACGGGGGGAAACACCATATATTTT. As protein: CASSLGLTGGNTIYF.

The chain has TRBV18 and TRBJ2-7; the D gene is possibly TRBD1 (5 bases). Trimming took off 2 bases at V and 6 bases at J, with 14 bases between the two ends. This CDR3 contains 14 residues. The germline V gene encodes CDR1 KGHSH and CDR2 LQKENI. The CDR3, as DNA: TGTGCCAGCTCACCAGACCAAGCAGGGTCCGAGCAGTACGTC. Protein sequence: CASSPDQAGSEQYV.

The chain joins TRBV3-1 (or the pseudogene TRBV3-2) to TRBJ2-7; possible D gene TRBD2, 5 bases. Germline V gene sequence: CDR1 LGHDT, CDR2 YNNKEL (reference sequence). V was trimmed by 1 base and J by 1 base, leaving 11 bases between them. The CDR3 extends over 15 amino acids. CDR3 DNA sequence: TGTGCCAGCAGCCAAGGGACTCGCGTATCCTACGAGCAGTACTTC. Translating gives CASSQGTRVSYEQYF.

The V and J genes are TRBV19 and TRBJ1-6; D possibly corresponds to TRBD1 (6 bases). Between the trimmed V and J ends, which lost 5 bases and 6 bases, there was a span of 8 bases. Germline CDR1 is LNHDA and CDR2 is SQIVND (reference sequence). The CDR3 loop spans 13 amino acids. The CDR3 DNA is TGTGCCAGTAGTTACAGGGCTAATTCACCCCTCCACTTT. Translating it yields CASSYRANSPLHF. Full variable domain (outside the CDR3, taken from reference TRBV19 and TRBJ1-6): DGGITQSPKYLFRKEGQNVTLSCEQNLNHDAMYWYRQDPGQGLRLIYYSQIVNDFQKGDIAEGYSVSREKKESFPLTVTSAQKNPTAFYLCASSYRANSPLHFGNGTRLTVT.

The DNA of the CDR3 is TGCGCCAGCAGCCACGGGACAGGGACTGAAGCTTTCTTT. Its protein product is CASSHGTGTEAFF. V gene TRBV5-1 combines with J gene TRBJ1-1, with 9 positions matching TRBD1. V shed 4 bases, J shed 5 bases, and the junction held 3 bases outside the gene matches. This CDR3 contains 13 residues. Germline V gene sequence: CDR1 SGHRS, CDR2 YFSETQ.

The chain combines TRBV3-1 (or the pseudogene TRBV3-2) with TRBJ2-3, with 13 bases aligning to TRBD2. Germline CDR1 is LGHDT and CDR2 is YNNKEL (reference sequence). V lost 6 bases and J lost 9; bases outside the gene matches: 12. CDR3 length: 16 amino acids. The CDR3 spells CASSTRLGLAGKTQYF. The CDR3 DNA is TGTGCCAGCAGTACACGCTTGGGACTAGCGGGGAAAACGCAGTATTTT.

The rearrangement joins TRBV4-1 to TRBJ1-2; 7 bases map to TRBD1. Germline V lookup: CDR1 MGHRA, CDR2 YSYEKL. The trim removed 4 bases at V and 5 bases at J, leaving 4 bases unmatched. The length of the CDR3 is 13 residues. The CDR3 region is CASSPGGLYGYTF. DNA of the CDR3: TGCGCCAGCAGCCCAGGGGGGCTTTATGGCTACACCTTC.

CDR3 in DNA: TGTGCCAGCAGCTTAGATCTAGGGGAGCTGTTTTTT. Residues: CASSLDLGELFF. V is TRBV7-2 and J is TRBJ2-2; D not resolved. The V gene lost 1 base and the J gene lost 8 bases, with 5 bases spanning the gap. Germline assignment: CDR1 SGHTA and CDR2 FQGNSA. The CDR3 is 12 amino acids.

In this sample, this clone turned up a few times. CDR3 protein: CASSHSLAGGELFF. The CDR3 DNA is TGTGCCAGCAGCCATTCCCTAGCGGGCGGGGAGCTGTTTTTT. The chain is built from TRBV3-1 (or the pseudogene TRBV3-2) and TRBJ2-2; 8 bases match TRBD2. This CDR3 has 14 amino acids. J was trimmed by 7 bases and V by 3 bases; bases with no gene match: 4. Germline V gives CDR1 LGHDT, CDR2 YNNKEL (reference sequence).

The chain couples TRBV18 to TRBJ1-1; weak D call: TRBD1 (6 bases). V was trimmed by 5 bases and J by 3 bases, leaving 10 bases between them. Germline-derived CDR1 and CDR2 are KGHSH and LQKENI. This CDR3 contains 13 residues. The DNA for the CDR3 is TGTGCCAGCTCAATACAGGGTGACACTGAAGCTTTCTTT. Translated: CASSIQGDTEAFF.

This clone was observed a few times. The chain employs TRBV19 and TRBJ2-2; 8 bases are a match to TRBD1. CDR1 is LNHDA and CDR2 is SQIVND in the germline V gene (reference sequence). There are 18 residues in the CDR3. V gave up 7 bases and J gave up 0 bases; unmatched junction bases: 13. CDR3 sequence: CASTSGGLSVANTGELFF. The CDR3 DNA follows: TGTGCCAGTACCTCAGGGGGCCTATCAGTCGCGAACACCGGGGAGCTGTTTTTT. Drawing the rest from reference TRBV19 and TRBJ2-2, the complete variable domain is DGGITQSPKYLFRKEGQNVTLSCEQNLNHDAMYWYRQDPGQGLRLIYYSQIVNDFQKGDIAEGYSVSREKKESFPLTVTSAQKNPTAFYLCASTSGGLSVANTGELFFGEGSRLTVL.

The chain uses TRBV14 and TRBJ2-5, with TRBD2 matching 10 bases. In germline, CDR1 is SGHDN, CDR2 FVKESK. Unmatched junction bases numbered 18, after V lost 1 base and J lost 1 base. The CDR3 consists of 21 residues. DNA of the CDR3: TGTGCCAGCAGCCAAGGGAAGCTAGCGGGGGTCCTCAAACGCATCCAAGAGACCCAGTACTTC. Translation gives CASSQGKLAGVLKRIQETQYF.

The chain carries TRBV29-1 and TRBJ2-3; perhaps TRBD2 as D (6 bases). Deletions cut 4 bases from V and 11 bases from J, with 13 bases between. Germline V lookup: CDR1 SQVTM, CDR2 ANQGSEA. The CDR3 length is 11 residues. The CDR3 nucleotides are TGCAGCGTTGGCGGGCGGGGAAAGCAGTATTTT. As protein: CSVGGRGKQYF.

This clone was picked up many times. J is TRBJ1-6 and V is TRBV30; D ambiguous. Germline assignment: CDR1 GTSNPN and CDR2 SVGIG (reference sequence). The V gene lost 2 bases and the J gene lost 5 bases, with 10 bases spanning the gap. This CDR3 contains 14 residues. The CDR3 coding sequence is TGTGCCTGGAGTCGAGGTTCAGATAATTCACCCCTCCACTTT. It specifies CAWSRGSDNSPLHF.

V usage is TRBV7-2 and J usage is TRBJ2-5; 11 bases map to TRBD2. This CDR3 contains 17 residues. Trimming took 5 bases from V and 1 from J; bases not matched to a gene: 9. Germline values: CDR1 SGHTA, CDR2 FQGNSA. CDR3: CASSAYRSGGAQETQYF. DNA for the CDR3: TGTGCCAGCAGCGCATACCGTAGCGGGGGGGCCCAAGAGACCCAGTACTTC.

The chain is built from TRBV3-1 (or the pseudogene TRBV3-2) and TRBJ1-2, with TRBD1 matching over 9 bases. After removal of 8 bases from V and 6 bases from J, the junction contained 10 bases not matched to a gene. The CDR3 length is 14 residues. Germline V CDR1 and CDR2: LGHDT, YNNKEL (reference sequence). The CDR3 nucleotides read TGTGCCAGCCGGGACAGGGCATCTAATGATGGCTACACCTTC. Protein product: CASRDRASNDGYTF.

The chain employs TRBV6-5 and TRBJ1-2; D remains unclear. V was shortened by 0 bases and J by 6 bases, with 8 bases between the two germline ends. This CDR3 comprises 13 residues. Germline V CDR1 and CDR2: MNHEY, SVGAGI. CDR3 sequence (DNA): TGTGCCAGCAGTTACTCGCACAGAAATGGCTACACCTTC. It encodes CASSYSHRNGYTF.

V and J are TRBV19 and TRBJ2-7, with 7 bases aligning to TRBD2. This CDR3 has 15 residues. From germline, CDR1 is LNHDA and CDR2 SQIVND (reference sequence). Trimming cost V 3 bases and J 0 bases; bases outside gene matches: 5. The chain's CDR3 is CASSIAGVSSYEQYF. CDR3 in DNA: TGTGCCAGTAGTATCGCGGGGGTGAGCTCCTACGAGCAGTACTTC.